One and the same sample provided the 21 T cell receptor beta chains below, sequenced in a study of cytomegalovirus exposure and HLA in healthy donors. It was with 60 Vbeta and 13 Jbeta primers that the PCR ran. Assay used: immunoSEQ multiplex PCR; TCRdb lists only in-frame clones, some missing. Of about 160,000 clones in the sample, approximately 82% were seen once. Input material: PBMCs. The receptors here all came from a male donor in good health and CMV-seropositive.

J is TRBJ2-2 and V is TRBV6-6; 10 bases agree with TRBD1. With 6 bases clipped from V and 3 bases from J, the junction kept 7 bases outside the gene matches. The CDR3 has 16 residues. Germline CDR1 and CDR2: MNHNY and SVGAGI (reference sequence). The CDR3, as DNA: TGTGCCAGCAGCCATGGGACAGGGGTGGACACCGGGGAGCTGTTTTTT. This encodes CASSHGTGVDTGELFF.

This clone has only one observation. The V call is TRBV4-1, the J call TRBJ1-3; weak D call: TRBD1 (5 bases). Per the germline V gene, CDR1 is MGHRA and CDR2 is YSYEKL. V shed 1 base and J shed 8 bases, with 12 bases lying between them. The CDR3 covers 14 residues. The chain's CDR3 is CASSQGTRDYTIYF. The CDR3 DNA reads as TGCGCCAGCAGCCAAGGGACCCGGGACTACACCATATATTTT.

The chain recombines TRBV27 with TRBJ1-2; 12 bases align to TRBD1. This CDR3 is 15 amino acids long. Germline V CDR1 and CDR2: MNHEY, SMNVEV (reference sequence). V trimming: 5 bases; J trimming: 6 bases; junction bases outside the gene matches: 7. For the CDR3, the DNA is TGTGCCAGCAGTACACCCGGGACAGGGGGCCATGGCTACACCTTC. It specifies CASSTPGTGGHGYTF.

V is TRBV7-2 and J is TRBJ1-4, with 9 bases matching TRBD1. Germline CDR1 reads SGHTA; CDR2 reads FQGNSA. This CDR3 spans 16 amino acids. The junction had 17 bases not matched to a gene; V was cut back by 5 bases and J by 13 bases. The CDR3 spells CASSPNMPGQGAGLFF. The CDR3, as DNA: TGTGCCAGCAGCCCAAACATGCCGGGACAGGGAGCTGGACTGTTTTTT.

This rearrangement joins TRBV30 to TRBJ1-3; 7 bases match TRBD1. The CDR3 spans 12 residues. V shed 3 bases, J shed 15 bases, and the junction held 11 bases outside the gene matches. CDR1 is GTSNPN, CDR2 SVGIG, per germline (reference sequence). CDR3 sequence: CAWRLVGGQPYF. In DNA form, the CDR3 reads TGTGCCTGGAGATTAGTAGGGGGACAGCCATATTTT.

CDR3 sequence: CAISERGGQGINEKLFF. DNA of the CDR3: TGTGCCATCAGTGAGCGGGGAGGACAGGGGATTAATGAAAAACTGTTTTTT. This chain uses TRBV10-3 with TRBJ1-4; TRBD1 matches at 9 bases. Germline CDR1 reads ENHRY; CDR2 reads SYGVKD. CDR3 length equals 17 residues. V was pared by 2 bases and J by 4 bases, with 8 bases of the junction left unmatched.

The rearrangement joins TRBV27 to TRBJ2-3; 7 bases are a match to TRBD1. V was pared by 3 bases and J by 2 bases, with 2 bases of the junction left unmatched. Germline CDR1 is MNHEY and CDR2 is SMNVEV (reference sequence). The CDR3 is 14 amino acids. DNA for the CDR3: TGTGCCAGCAGTTTCGACAGGGACACAGATACGCAGTATTTT. This gives the protein CASSFDRDTDTQYF.

This chain uses TRBV9 with TRBJ2-7; TRBD2 aligns across 7 bases. Trimming took 7 bases from V and 6 from J; bases not matched to a gene: 31. CDR3 length: 20 amino acids. The germline gives CDR1 SGDLS, CDR2 YYNGEE. CDR3 nucleotides: TGTGCCAGCCCCGTTCCGGGCAGAACCACCCCGGGACTAACCCCCCGCGAGCAGTACTTC. The encoded protein is CASPVPGRTTPGLTPREQYF.

V gene TRBV5-1 combines with J gene TRBJ1-4; D perhaps matches TRBD1 (6 bases). Germline loops: CDR1 SGHRS, CDR2 YFSETQ. The CDR3 is made up of 14 amino acids. Between the trimmed V and J ends, which lost 2 bases and 5 bases, there was a span of 10 bases. As DNA, the CDR3 is TGCGCCAGCAGCTTAGCCGACAGGAATGAAAAACTGTTTTTT. Translated: CASSLADRNEKLFF.

The chain recombines TRBV5-1 with TRBJ1-5, with D perhaps TRBD1 (6 bases). V lost 1 base and J lost 1, with 9 bases in between. This CDR3 spans 15 amino acids. In germline, CDR1 is SGHRS, CDR2 YFSETQ. CDR3 nucleotide sequence: TGCGCCAGCAGCTTGTCCGGGACAAGCAATCAGCCCCAGCATTTT. Amino acid sequence: CASSLSGTSNQPQHF.

This clone was recorded once. The chain employs TRBV28 and TRBJ2-5; 7 bases are a match to TRBD2. The length of the CDR3 is 12 residues. J lost 6 bases, V lost 6 bases, and 4 bases had no gene match. Germline V gene lookup returns CDR1 MDHEN and CDR2 SYDVKM. The CDR3 DNA reads as TGTGCCAGCAGGATGGGACTAAAGACCCAGTACTTC. Its translation: CASRMGLKTQYF. Together with reference TRBV28 and TRBJ2-5, the CDR3 gives the full variable domain: DVKVTQSSRYLVKRTGEKVFLECVQDMDHENMFWYRQDPGLGLRLIYFSYDVKMKEKGDIPEGYSVSREKKERFSLILESASTNQTSMYLCASRMGLKTQYFGPGTRLLVL.

This clone has just a few counts. The rearrangement joins TRBV15 to TRBJ1-5; 7 bases align to TRBD1. Trimming took 5 bases from V and 6 from J; bases not matched to a gene: 10. From germline, CDR1 is LNHNV and CDR2 YYDKDF (reference sequence). CDR3 length equals 15 residues. The CDR3 protein is CATSGSTGLSQPQHF. CDR3 nucleotide sequence: TGTGCCACCAGCGGGTCGACAGGGCTAAGTCAGCCCCAGCATTTT.

The genes are TRBV27 and TRBJ1-2; 8 bases align to TRBD1. J lost 7 bases, V lost 4 bases, and 8 bases had no gene match. The CDR3 is made up of 14 amino acids. The germline CDR1 and CDR2 sequences are MNHEY and SMNVEV (reference sequence). The CDR3 loop is CASSSGTGLSGYTF. The CDR3, as DNA: TGTGCCAGCAGTTCCGGGACAGGTTTAAGTGGCTACACCTTC.

V is TRBV7-8 and J is TRBJ1-5, with a weak D call TRBD1 (6 bases). Trimming took 4 bases from V and 3 from J, leaving 19 bases between them. The CDR3 consists of 17 residues. The germline CDR1 and CDR2 sequences are SGHVS and FQNEAQ. The CDR3 loop is CASSSTGNRDLNQPQHF. Here the CDR3 DNA reads TGTGCCAGCAGCTCCACGGGAAACAGGGACCTCAATCAGCCCCAGCATTTT.

The chain employs TRBV5-1 and TRBJ1-1, with TRBD1 identical over 9 bases. V shed 4 bases and J 4 bases; nucleotides not matched to a gene: 11. Germline V CDR1 and CDR2: SGHRS, YFSETQ. CDR3 length: 16 residues. This CDR3 reads CASSRPGQGLGTEAFF. The CDR3 region has the DNA TGCGCCAGCAGCCGACCCGGACAGGGGCTAGGCACTGAAGCTTTCTTT.

The chain combines TRBV5-6 with TRBJ2-7; 12 bases line up with TRBD2. The V and J ends lost 4 bases and 0 bases, in that order; junction bases with no gene match: 8. This CDR3 comprises 17 residues. Germline V gene data show CDR1 as SGHDT and CDR2 as YYEEEE. Here the CDR3 reads CASSAGLAGRSSYEQYF. The CDR3 nucleotides read TGTGCCAGCAGCGCAGGACTAGCGGGGAGAAGCTCCTACGAGCAGTACTTC.

The gene calls are TRBV2 and TRBJ2-6, with unresolved D. The CDR3 length is 14 residues. Trimming left V 7 bases short and J 0 bases short, with 7 bases between. CDR1 is SNHLY, CDR2 FYNNEI, per germline. CDR3 region: CASKIASGANVLTF. The CDR3 DNA is TGTGCCAGCAAGATAGCCTCTGGGGCCAACGTCCTGACTTTC. The whole variable domain, filled in from reference TRBV2 and TRBJ2-6, reads EPEVTQTPSHQVTQMGQEVILRCVPISNHLYFYWYRQILGQKVEFLVSFYNNEISEKSEIFDDQFSVERPDGSNFTLKIRSTKLEDSAMYFCASKIASGANVLTFGAGSRLTVL.

This chain joins TRBV5-6 and TRBJ1-5; maybe TRBD1 (6 bases). Germline V gene sequence: CDR1 SGHDT, CDR2 YYEEEE. This CDR3 spans 13 amino acids. Between the trimmed V and J ends, which lost 4 bases and 3 bases, there was a span of 8 bases. CDR3 sequence reads: CASSRTVNQPQHF. In nucleotides, the CDR3 is TGTGCCAGCAGCCGGACAGTCAATCAGCCCCAGCATTTT.

The CDR3 loop is CASSYSLAGVSNEQFF. CDR3 bases: TGTGCCAGCAGTTACTCACTAGCGGGAGTTAGCAATGAGCAGTTCTTC. The chain couples TRBV6-5 to TRBJ2-1; 11 positions match TRBD2. V shed 0 bases, J shed 6 bases, and the junction held 4 bases outside the gene matches. Germline V CDR1 and CDR2: MNHEY, SVGAGI. The CDR3 loop spans 16 amino acids.

The genes are TRBV11-2 and TRBJ2-1; 7 bases map to TRBD2. Germline V lookup: CDR1 SGHAT, CDR2 FQNNGV. This CDR3 is built from 14 residues. Trimming took 3 bases from V and 7 from J; bases not matched to a gene: 6. CDR3 amino acids: CASSFWEGMNEQFF. The CDR3 coding sequence is TGTGCCAGCAGCTTTTGGGAGGGGATGAATGAGCAGTTCTTC. The variable domain in full, completed from reference TRBV11-2 and TRBJ2-1, reads EAGVAQSPRYKIIEKRQSVAFWCNPISGHATLYWYQQILGQGPKLLIQFQNNGVVDDSQLPKDRFSAERLKGVDSTLKIQPAKLEDSAVYLCASSFWEGMNEQFFGPGTRLTVL.

This clone appeared a few times. This chain uses TRBV27 with TRBJ1-4; possibly TRBD1 for D (5 bases). In germline, CDR1 is MNHEY, CDR2 SMNVEV (reference sequence). Deletions cut 5 bases from V and 0 bases from J, with 34 bases between. The CDR3 runs 23 residues. The CDR3 region is CASSVDYPGPPLSGGATNEKLFF. CDR3 nucleotide sequence: TGTGCCAGCAGTGTGGACTACCCGGGACCCCCCTTGTCTGGAGGCGCAACTAATGAAAAACTGTTTTTT.